This TCR beta chain was sequenced in a study of cytomegalovirus exposure and HLA in healthy donors. Study-wide results and limits: TCR beta V segments were, for the most part, productive about 90% or about 30% of the time in an earlier analysis. The study had only CMV serostatus as immune exposure information. A later analysis reportedly found that, within productive TCRs, an Asian-associated ancestry cluster had fewer N-insertions than the mean observed across the 666 donors.

CDR3 length equals 15 residues. The germline V and J ends were trimmed by 3 bases and 0 bases, with 9 bases remaining between them. Germline values: CDR1 LNHDA, CDR2 SQIVND (reference sequence). PCR involved 60 Vbeta and 13 Jbeta primers. Method: immunoSEQ multiplex PCR; TCRdb's copy keeps in-frame clones and lacks some. The repertoire holds 150,000 to 200,000 clones, with around 68% as singletons. A note on this clone: Its antigen remains unknown.

The sequenced sample was PBMCs. This receptor was taken from a woman aged 40 to 50 in good health and CMV-seropositive. J is TRBJ1-5 and V is TRBV19, with a possible D match to TRBD1 (5 bases). CDR3 nucleotides: TGTGCCAGTAGTATGGTCAGGGATAGCAATCAGCCCCAGCATTTT. This gives the protein CASSMVRDSNQPQHF.